The clone carrying this T cell receptor beta chain was counted many times. The CDR3 consists of 14 residues. V was clipped by 2 bases and J by 5 bases; unmatched bases: 5. Germline loops: CDR1 SGHTA, CDR2 FQGNSA. This specimen comes from a study of T cell repertoires in cytomegalovirus infection. TCRdb called the reads again in MiXCR, with one record for every CDR3 protein. The table shows some 320,000 distinct CDR3 sequences, with over 7.5% occurring only once. This receptor was taken from a human donor in good health (CMV status not recorded). Some clones in this sample may be carry-over from other donors' samples. The chain has TRBV7-2 and TRBJ1-1; 7 nucleotides line up with TRBD1. Sequenced input: PBMCs. The CDR3 reads CASSLRGRGTEAFF. In DNA form, the CDR3 reads TGTGCCAGCAGCTTAAGGGGGCGCGGAACTGAAGCTTTCTTT.